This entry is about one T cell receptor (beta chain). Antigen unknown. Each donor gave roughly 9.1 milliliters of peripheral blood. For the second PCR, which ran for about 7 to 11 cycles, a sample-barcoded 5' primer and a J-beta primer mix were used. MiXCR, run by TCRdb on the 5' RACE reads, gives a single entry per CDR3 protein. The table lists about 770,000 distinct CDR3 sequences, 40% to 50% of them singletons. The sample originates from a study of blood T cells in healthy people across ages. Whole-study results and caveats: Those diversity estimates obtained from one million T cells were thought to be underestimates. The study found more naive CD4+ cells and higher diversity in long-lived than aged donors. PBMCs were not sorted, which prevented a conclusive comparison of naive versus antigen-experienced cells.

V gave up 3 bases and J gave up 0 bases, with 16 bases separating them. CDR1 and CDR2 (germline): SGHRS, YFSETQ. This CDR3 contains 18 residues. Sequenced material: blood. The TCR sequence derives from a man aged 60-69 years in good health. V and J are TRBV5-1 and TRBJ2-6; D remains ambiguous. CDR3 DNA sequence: TGCGCCAGCAGCTCTCGAGCAGCTGGTTACTCTGGGGCCAACGTCCTGACTTTC. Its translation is CASSSRAAGYSGANVLTF.